This is a list of T cell receptor beta chains from one sample in a study of cytomegalovirus exposure and HLA in healthy donors. Profiled with immunoSEQ multiplex PCR; TCRdb holds only in-frame clones, not every one. The sample has 150,000 or so clones, roughly 89% seen once; the top ten hold approximately 10%. Specimen: PBMCs. All receptors derive from a woman aged 18-29 years in good health and CMV-seropositive. Each CDR3 is given with its conserved first and last residue. A D gene is named only where the DNA matches it firmly. Expanded clones get a size class; other rows say once, few or many, or leave the size out.

NA	NA	TRBV19	TRBJ1-1	TGTGCCAGTAGTATTTTCGGCACGACAGTTGAAGCTTTCTTT	CASSIFGTTVEAFF
NA	NA	TRBV16	TRBJ1-2	TGTGCCAGCAGCCAATCGATGAGAGGGCCTAATAACTATGGCTACACCTTC	CASSQSMRGPNNYGYTF
few	TRBD1	TRBV27	TRBJ2-7	TGTGCCAGCAGCCTTTACGGGACAGAGTACGAGCAGTACTTC	CASSLYGTEYEQYF
NA	NA	TRBV28	TRBJ2-5	TGTGCCAGCAGTCCCCCGGGCCAAGAGACCCAGTACTTC	CASSPPGQETQYF
NA	TRBD2	TRBV13	TRBJ2-5	TGTGCCAGCAGCTCGCCCGACCAGCGGGGGTACCAAGAGACCCAGTACTTC	CASSSPDQRGYQETQYF
NA	TRBD2	TRBV29-1	TRBJ2-7	TGCAGCGCCTACCGGACTAGCCCATTCTACGAGCAGTACTTC	CSAYRTSPFYEQYF
NA	TRBD1	TRBV28	TRBJ2-7	TGTGCCAGCAGTTTCCGACAGGGGTTACCCTACGAGCAGTACTTC	CASSFRQGLPYEQYF
once	NA	TRBV5-8	TRBJ2-3	TGTGCCAGCAGCTTGTCCCCGACAGAGATCACAGATACGCAGTATTTT	CASSLSPTEITDTQYF
NA	NA	TRBV29-1	TRBJ2-1	TGCAGCGTTGATCGTTCGAACAGTAAAAATGAGCAGTTCTTC	CSVDRSNSKNEQFF
once	NA	TRBV12-5	TRBJ1-1	TGTGCTAGTGGTTTGGTATTGGGCCCTGGGAACACTGAAGCTTTCTTT	CASGLVLGPGNTEAFF
once	NA	TRBV4-1	TRBJ2-7	TGCGCCAGCAGCCAAGCTACGTGGGGGGCCTACGAGCAGTACTTC	CASSQATWGAYEQYF
NA	TRBD2	TRBV5-1	TRBJ2-3	TGCGCCAGCAGCCAGGCTAGCGGGGCCAGCACAGATACGCAGTATTTT	CASSQASGASTDTQYF
once	NA	TRBV4-2	TRBJ2-3	TGTGCCAGCAGCCTCAGCTTGCAAGCGGATACGCAGTATTTT	CASSLSLQADTQYF
NA	NA	TRBV5-1	TRBJ1-1	TGCGCCAGCAGCGGTCGGGGGAGGGCGAACACTGAAGCTTTCTTT	CASSGRGRANTEAFF
once	TRBD1	TRBV5-3	TRBJ1-4	TGTGCCAGAAGCGTGGGAAGGGGGCGGACGCCAACTAATGAAAAACTGTTTTTT	CARSVGRGRTPTNEKLFF
NA	TRBD1	TRBV28	TRBJ2-7	TGTGCCAGCAGTTTTCCCCGACAGGGGGCTGGCGAGCAGTACTTC	CASSFPRQGAGEQYF
NA	TRBD1	TRBV19	TRBJ1-1	TGTGCCAGTAATTGGGGACAGCCTCTTAAGAACACTGAAGCTTTCTTT	CASNWGQPLKNTEAFF
NA	NA	TRBV10-3	TRBJ2-2	TGTGCCATCAGAGAGGCAGGTAACACCGGGGAGCTGTTTTTT	CAIREAGNTGELFF
NA	NA	TRBV7-2	TRBJ2-2	TGTGCCAGCAGCTCCATCCTAGCGACCGGGGAGCTGTTTTTT	CASSSILATGELFF
once	NA	TRBV6-5	TRBJ2-3	TGTGCCAGCAGTTACGTGGACAGAACAGATACGCAGTATTTT	CASSYVDRTDTQYF
NA	TRBD2	TRBV7-2	TRBJ2-6	TGTGCCAGCAGTCTCCTAGCGGGGGGTACTGGGGCCAACGTCCTGACTTTC	CASSLLAGGTGANVLTF
NA	NA	TRBV6-6	TRBJ1-1	TGTGCCAGCAGTTACTCCGGACAGAATGAAGCTTTCTTT	CASSYSGQNEAFF